This TCR beta chain originates from a study of cytomegalovirus exposure and HLA in healthy donors. For this clone: Its antigen is unidentified.

Study-wide points: Later analysis found that TCR beta chains associated with HLA were more clonally expanded than other, equally common chains. When analyzed later, a missense DCLRE1C variant was found to be linked to TCR beta V- and J-gene trimming.

With 60 Vbeta and 13 Jbeta primers, the PCR was carried out. The data were produced by immunoSEQ multiplex PCR, yet TCRdb's version contains in-frame clones alone and is incomplete. This sample has about 110,000 clones, with 74% found just once. The germline CDR1 and CDR2 sequences are LNHDA and SQIVND (reference sequence). CDR3 length: 13 residues. The V end was cut by 8 bases, the J end by 1 base, with 11 bases between. Sequenced material: PBMCs. This receptor was identified in a woman in her thirties or forties in good health and CMV-seropositive. The chain uses TRBV19 and TRBJ1-1, with D uncertain. CDR3 in amino acids: CASERSTNTEAFF. The CDR3 region has the DNA TGTGCCAGTGAACGGAGCACGAACACTGAAGCTTTCTTT. Looking up the rest from reference TRBV19 and TRBJ1-1 gives the full variable domain: DGGITQSPKYLFRKEGQNVTLSCEQNLNHDAMYWYRQDPGQGLRLIYYSQIVNDFQKGDIAEGYSVSREKKESFPLTVTSAQKNPTAFYLCASERSTNTEAFFGQGTRLTVV.